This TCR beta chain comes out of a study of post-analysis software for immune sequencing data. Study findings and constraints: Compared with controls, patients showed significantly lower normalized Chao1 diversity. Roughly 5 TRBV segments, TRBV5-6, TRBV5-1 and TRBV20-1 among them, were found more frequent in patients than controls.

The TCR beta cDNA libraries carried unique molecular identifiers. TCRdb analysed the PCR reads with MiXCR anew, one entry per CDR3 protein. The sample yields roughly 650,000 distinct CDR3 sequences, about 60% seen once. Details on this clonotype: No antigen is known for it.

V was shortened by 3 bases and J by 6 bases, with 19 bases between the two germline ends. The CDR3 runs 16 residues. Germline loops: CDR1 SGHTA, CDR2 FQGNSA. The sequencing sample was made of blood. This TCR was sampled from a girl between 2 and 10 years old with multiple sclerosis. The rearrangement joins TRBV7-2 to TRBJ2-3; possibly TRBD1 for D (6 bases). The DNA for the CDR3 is TGTGCCAGCAGCTTCAGGGGCTCAGCTGGAAGGGATACGCAGTATTTT. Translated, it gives CASSFRGSAGRDTQYF.